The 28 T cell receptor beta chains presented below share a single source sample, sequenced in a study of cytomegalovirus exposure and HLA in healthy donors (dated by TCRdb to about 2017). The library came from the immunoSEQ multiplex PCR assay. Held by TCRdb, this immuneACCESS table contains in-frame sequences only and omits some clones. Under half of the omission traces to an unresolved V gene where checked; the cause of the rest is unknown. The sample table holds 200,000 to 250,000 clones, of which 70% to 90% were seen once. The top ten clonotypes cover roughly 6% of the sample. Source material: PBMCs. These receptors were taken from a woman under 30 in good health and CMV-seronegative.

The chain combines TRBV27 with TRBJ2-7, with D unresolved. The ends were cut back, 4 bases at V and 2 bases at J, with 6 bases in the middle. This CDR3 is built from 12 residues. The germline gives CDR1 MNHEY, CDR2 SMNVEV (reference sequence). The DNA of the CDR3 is TGTGCCAGCAGTTCGGGCCCCTACGAGCAGTACTTC. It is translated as CASSSGPYEQYF.

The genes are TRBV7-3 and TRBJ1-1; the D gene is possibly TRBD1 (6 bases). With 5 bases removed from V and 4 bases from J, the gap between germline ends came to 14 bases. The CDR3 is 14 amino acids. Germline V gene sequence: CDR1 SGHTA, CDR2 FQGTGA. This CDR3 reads CASSQQGGATEAFF. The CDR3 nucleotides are TGTGCCAGCAGCCAACAGGGAGGAGCCACTGAAGCTTTCTTT.

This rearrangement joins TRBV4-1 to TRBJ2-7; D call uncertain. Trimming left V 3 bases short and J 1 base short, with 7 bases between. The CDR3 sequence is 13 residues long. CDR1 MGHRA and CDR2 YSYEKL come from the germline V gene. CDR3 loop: CASSHRQSYEQYF. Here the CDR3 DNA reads TGCGCCAGCAGCCACAGGCAATCCTACGAGCAGTACTTC.

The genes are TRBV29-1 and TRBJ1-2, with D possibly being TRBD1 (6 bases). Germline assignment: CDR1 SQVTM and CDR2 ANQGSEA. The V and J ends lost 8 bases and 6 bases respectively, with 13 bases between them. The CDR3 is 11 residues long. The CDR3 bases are TGCAGCACGAGGGGGAATCATGGCTACACCTTC. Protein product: CSTRGNHGYTF.

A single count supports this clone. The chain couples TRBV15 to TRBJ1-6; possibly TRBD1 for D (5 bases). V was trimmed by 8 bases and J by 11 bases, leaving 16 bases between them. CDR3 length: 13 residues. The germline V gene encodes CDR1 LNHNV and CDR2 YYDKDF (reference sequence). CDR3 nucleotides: TGTGCCACCTCCCCCGGGGGAGGCGCACCCCTCCACTTT. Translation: CATSPGGGAPLHF. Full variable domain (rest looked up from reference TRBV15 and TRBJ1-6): DAMVIQNPRYQVTQFGKPVTLSCSQTLNHNVMYWYQQKSSQAPKLLFHYYDKDFNNEADTPDNFQSRRPNTSFCFLDIRSPGLGDTAMYLCATSPGGGAPLHFGNGTRLTVT.

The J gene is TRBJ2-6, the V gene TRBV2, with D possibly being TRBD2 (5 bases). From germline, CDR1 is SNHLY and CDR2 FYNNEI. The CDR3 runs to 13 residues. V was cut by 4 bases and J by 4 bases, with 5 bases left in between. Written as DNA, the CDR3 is TGTGCCAGCAGTGGGGAGGGGGCCAACGTCCTGACTTTC. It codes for CASSGEGANVLTF.

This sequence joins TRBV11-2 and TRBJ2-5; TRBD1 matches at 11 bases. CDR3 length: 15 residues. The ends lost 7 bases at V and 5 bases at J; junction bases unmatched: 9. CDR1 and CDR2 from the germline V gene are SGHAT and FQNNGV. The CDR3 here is CASNTRDRGGETQYF. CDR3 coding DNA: TGTGCCAGCAACACCCGGGACAGGGGGGGGGAGACCCAGTACTTC.

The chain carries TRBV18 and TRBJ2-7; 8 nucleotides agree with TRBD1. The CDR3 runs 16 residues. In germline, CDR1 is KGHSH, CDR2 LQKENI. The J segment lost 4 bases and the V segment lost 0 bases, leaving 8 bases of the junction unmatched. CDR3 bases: TGTGCCAGCTCACCACCCTCAAGGACAGGGCCGTACGAGCAGTACTTC. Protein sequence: CASSPPSRTGPYEQYF.

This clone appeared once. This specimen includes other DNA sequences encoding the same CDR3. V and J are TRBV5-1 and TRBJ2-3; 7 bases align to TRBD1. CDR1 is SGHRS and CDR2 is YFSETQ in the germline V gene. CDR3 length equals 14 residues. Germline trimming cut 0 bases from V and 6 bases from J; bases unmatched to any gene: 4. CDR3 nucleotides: TGCGCCAGCAGCTTGGGCCCCAGGGGGGATACGCAGTATTTT. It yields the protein CASSLGPRGDTQYF.

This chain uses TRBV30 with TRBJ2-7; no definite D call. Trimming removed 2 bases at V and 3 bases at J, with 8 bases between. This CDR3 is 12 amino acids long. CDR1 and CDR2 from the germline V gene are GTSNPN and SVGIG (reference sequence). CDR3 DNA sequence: TGTGCCTGGAGTACAGACTTCTACGAGCAGTACTTC. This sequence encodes CAWSTDFYEQYF.

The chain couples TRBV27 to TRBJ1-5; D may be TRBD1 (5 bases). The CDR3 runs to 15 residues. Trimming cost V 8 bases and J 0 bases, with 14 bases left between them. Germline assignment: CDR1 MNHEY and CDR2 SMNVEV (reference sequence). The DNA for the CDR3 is TGTGCCAGCCGAAGCGGGGCTTATAGCAATCAGCCCCAGCATTTT. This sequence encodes CASRSGAYSNQPQHF.

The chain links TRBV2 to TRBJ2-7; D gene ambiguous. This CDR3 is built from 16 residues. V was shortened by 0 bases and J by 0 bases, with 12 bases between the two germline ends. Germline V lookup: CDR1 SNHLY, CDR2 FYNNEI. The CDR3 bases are TGTGCCAGCAGTGAAGCGGAAACCCCCGGCTCCTACGAGCAGTACTTC. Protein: CASSEAETPGSYEQYF. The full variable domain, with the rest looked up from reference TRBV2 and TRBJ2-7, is EPEVTQTPSHQVTQMGQEVILRCVPISNHLYFYWYRQILGQKVEFLVSFYNNEISEKSEIFDDQFSVERPDGSNFTLKIRSTKLEDSAMYFCASSEAETPGSYEQYFGPGTRLTVT.

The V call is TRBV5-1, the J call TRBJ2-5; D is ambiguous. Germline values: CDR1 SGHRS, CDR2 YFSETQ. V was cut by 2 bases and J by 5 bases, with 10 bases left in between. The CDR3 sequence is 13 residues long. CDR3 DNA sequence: TGCGCCAGCAGCTTTGACCCCGGGGAGACCCAGTACTTC. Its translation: CASSFDPGETQYF.

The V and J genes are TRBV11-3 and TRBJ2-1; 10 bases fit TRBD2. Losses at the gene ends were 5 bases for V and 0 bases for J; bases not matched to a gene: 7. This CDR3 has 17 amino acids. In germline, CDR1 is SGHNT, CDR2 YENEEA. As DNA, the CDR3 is TGTGCCAGCAGCCCCGGACTAGCGGCCTCCTCCTACAATGAGCAGTTCTTC. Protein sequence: CASSPGLAASSYNEQFF.

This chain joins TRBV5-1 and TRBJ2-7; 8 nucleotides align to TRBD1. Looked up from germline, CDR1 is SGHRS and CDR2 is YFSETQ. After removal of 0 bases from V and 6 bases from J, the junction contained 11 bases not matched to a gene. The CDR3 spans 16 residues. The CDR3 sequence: CASSLAETGEFGEQYF. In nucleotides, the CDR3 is TGCGCCAGCAGCTTGGCCGAGACAGGGGAGTTCGGCGAGCAGTACTTC.

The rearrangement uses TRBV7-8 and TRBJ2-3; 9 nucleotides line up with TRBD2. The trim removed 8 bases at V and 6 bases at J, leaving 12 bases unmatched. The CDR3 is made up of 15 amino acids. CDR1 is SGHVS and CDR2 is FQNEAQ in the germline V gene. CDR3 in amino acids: CASGTGGRAADTQYF. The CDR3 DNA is TGTGCCAGCGGGACGGGCGGGAGGGCCGCGGATACGCAGTATTTT.

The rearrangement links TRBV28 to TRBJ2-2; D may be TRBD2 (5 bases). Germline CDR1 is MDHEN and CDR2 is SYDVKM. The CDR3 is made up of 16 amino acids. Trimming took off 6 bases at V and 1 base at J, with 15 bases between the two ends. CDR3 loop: CASRTGSAWNTGELFF. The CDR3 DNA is TGTGCCAGCAGGACGGGGTCGGCTTGGAACACCGGGGAGCTGTTTTTT. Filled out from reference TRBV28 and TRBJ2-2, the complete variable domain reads DVKVTQSSRYLVKRTGEKVFLECVQDMDHENMFWYRQDPGLGLRLIYFSYDVKMKEKGDIPEGYSVSREKKERFSLILESASTNQTSMYLCASRTGSAWNTGELFFGEGSRLTVL.

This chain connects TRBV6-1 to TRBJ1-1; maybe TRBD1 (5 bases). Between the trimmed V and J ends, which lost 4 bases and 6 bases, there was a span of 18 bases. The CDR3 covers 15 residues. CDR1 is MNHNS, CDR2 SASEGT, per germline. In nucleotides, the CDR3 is TGTGCCAGCAGTGCTCACCAGGGAGGAATCGCTGAAGCTTTCTTT. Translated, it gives CASSAHQGGIAEAFF.

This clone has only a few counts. CDR3 DNA sequence: TGTGCCAGCAGCTTGGCCTCAGGATTCACCTACAATGAGCAGTTCTTC. Its protein product is CASSLASGFTYNEQFF. The rearrangement uses TRBV5-6 and TRBJ2-1; D is unclear. The CDR3 sequence is 16 residues long. V shed 0 bases and J shed 2 bases, with 12 bases lying between them. The germline gives CDR1 SGHDT, CDR2 YYEEEE.

CDR3 region: CASSLEGTGRVSSPLHF. The CDR3, as DNA: TGCGCCAGCAGCTTGGAGGGCACAGGCAGGGTCAGTTCACCCCTCCACTTT. The gene calls are TRBV5-1 and TRBJ1-6; D is possibly TRBD1 (5 bases). Trimming took off 0 bases at V and 9 bases at J, with 19 bases between the two ends. Germline CDR1 reads SGHRS; CDR2 reads YFSETQ. The CDR3 is 17 amino acids. The full variable domain, its missing parts supplied by reference TRBV5-1 and TRBJ1-6, is KAGVTQTPRYLIKTRGQQVTLSCSPISGHRSVSWYQQTPGQGLQFLFEYFSETQRNKGNFPGRFSGRQFSNSRSEMNVSTLELGDSALYLCASSLEGTGRVSSPLHFGNGTRLTVT.

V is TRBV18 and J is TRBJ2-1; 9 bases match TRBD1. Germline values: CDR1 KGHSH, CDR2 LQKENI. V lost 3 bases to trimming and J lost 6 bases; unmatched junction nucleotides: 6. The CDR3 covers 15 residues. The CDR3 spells CASSPQGQGSNEQFF. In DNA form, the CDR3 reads TGTGCCAGCTCACCGCAGGGACAGGGCTCCAATGAGCAGTTCTTC. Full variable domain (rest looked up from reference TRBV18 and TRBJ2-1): NAGVMQNPRHLVRRRGQEARLRCSPMKGHSHVYWYRQLPEEGLKFMVYLQKENIIDESGMPKERFSAEFPKEGPSILRIQQVVRGDSAAYFCASSPQGQGSNEQFFGPGTRLTVL.

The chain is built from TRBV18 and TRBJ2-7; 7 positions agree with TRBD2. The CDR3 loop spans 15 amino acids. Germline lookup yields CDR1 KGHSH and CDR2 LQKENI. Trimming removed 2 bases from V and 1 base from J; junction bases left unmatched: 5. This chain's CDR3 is CASSPGLAASYEQYF. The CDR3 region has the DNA TGTGCCAGCTCACCAGGGCTAGCGGCGTCCTACGAGCAGTACTTC.

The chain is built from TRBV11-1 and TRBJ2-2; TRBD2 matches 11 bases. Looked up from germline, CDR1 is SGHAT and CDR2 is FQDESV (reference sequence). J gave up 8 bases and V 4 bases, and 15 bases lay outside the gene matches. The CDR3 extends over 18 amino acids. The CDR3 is CASSSGTSGSLRGGELFF. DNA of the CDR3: TGTGCCAGCAGCTCCGGCACTAGCGGGAGCCTCCGGGGAGGGGAGCTGTTTTTT.

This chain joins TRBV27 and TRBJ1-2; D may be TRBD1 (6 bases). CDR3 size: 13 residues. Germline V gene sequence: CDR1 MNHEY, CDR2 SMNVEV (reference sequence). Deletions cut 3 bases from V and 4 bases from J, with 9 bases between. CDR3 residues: CASSFQGTYGYTF. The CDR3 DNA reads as TGTGCCAGCAGTTTCCAGGGGACCTATGGCTACACCTTC.

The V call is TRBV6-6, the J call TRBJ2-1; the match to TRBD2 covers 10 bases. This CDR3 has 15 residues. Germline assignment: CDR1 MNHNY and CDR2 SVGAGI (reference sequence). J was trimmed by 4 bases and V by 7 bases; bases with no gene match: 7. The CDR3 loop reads CASIPGTSEYNEQFF. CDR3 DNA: TGTGCCAGCATTCCCGGGACTAGCGAGTACAATGAGCAGTTCTTC.

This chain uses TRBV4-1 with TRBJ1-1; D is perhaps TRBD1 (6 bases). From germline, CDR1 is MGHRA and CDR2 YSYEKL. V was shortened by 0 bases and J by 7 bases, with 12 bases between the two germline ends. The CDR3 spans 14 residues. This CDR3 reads CASSQDGGRNEAFF. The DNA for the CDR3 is TGCGCCAGCAGCCAAGATGGGGGCCGGAATGAAGCTTTCTTT.

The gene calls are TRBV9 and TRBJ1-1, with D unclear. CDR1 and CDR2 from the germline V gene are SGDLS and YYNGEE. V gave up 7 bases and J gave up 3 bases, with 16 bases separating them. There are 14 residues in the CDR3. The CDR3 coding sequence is TGTGCCAGCGCCACAGAACCTGGGGACACTGAAGCTTTCTTT. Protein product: CASATEPGDTEAFF.

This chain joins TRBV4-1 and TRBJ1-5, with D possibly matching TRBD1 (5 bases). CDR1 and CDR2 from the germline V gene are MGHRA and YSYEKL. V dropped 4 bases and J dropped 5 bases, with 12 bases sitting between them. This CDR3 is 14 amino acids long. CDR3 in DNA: TGCGCCAGCAGCCTACTCGACAGCTATCAGCCCCAGCATTTT. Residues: CASSLLDSYQPQHF.